The clone carrying this TCR beta chain turned up a few times. These data belong to a study of response to subunit inactivated influenza vaccine. Germline CDR1 SNHLY, CDR2 FYNNEI. J was trimmed by 8 bases and V by 5 bases; bases with no gene match: 0. The CDR3 totals 11 residues. TCRdb independently ran MiXCR on the RT-PCR reads; one entry per CDR3 protein. The profile shows about 540,000 distinct CDR3 sequences, approximately 20% of them singletons. Separately, the same data were catalogued under a study of T cells expressing NK-cell markers. That paper adds: For TCR beta, cDNA was produced by 5'RACE template switching with UMIs. Several experiments confined sorting to alpha-beta TCR T cells with an anti-gamma-delta TCR antibody. Dominant NKG2C+ clonotypes were found to form roughly 1.0-7.5% of CD8+ T cells in over five donors. Once again these clonotypes came out on top in the CD3+CD56-NKG2C+ fraction of four donors.

The TCR comes from a man aged 45-65 years who received an inactivated influenza vaccine. Material: CD4+ T cells sorted from PBMCs, obtained roughly 12 days after vaccination. The V and J genes are TRBV2 and TRBJ2-5; 9 nucleotides line up with TRBD1. CDR3 bases: TGTGCCAGCAGTACAGGGGGCACCCAGTACTTC. It encodes CASSTGGTQYF.